Given below is one T cell receptor beta chain in context. As processed by the authors: The authors estimated nucleated cell counts from reference gene primer amplification. Data came from immunoSEQ multiplex PCR; TCRdb stores just in-frame clones and leaves some out. V, J and clone size derive from that table, while D and trimming were established from the DNA sequence. The table includes 200,000 to 250,000 clones, about 92% detected once. These data come from a study of blood T cell repertoires in COVID-19. In the study overall: Acute and convalescent COVID-19 specimens originated in the United States, Italy and Spain. PBMCs, B-cell-depleted T cells, or T cells provided the cDNA or gDNA that made up the material.

The germline CDR1 and CDR2 sequences are MDHEN and SYDVKM. CDR3 size: 15 residues. Trimming took 4 bases from V and 6 from J, leaving 18 bases between them. This sequence originates from a man aged 30 to 45 with acute or convalescent COVID-19. The rearrangement joins TRBV28 to TRBJ1-1; D possibly corresponds to TRBD1 (5 bases). Sequencing was carried out using peripheral blood. In DNA, the CDR3 is TGTGCCAGCAGTTCTATCACAGGTAATAAGCCTGAAGCTTTCTTT. This codes for CASSSITGNKPEAFF.